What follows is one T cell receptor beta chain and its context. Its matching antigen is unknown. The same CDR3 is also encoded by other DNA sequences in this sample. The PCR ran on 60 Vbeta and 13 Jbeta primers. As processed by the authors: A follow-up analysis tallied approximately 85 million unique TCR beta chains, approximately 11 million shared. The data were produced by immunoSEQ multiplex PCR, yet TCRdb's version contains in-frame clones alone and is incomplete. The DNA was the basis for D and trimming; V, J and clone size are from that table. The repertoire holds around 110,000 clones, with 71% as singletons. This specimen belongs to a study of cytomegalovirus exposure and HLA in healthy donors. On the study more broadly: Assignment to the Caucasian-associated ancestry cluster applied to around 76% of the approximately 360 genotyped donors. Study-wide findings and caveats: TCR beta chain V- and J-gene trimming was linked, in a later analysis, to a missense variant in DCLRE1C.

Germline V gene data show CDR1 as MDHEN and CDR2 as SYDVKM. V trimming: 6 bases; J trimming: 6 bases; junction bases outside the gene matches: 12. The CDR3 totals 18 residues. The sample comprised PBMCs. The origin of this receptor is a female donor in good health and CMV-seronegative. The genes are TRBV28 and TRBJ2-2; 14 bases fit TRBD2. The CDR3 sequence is CASSPSPGTSGSAGELFF. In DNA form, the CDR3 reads TGTGCCAGCAGCCCCTCCCCCGGGACTAGCGGGAGTGCCGGGGAGCTGTTTTTT.